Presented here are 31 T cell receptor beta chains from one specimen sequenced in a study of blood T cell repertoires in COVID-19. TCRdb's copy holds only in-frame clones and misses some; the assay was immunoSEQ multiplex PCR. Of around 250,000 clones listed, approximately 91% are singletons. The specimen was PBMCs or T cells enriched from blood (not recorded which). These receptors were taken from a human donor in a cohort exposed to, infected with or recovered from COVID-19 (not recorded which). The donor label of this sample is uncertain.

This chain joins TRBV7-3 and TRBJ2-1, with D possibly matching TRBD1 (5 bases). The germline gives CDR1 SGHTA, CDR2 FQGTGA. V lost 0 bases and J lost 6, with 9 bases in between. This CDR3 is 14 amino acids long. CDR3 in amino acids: CASSLTADINEQFF. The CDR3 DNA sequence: TGTGCCAGCAGCTTAACTGCGGACATCAATGAGCAGTTCTTC.

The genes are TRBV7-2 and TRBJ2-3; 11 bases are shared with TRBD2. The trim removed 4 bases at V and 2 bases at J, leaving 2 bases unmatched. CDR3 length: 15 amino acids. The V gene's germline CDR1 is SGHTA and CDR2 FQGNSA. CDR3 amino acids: CASSSSGGTTDTQYF. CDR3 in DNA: TGTGCCAGCAGCTCTAGCGGGGGGACCACAGATACGCAGTATTTT.

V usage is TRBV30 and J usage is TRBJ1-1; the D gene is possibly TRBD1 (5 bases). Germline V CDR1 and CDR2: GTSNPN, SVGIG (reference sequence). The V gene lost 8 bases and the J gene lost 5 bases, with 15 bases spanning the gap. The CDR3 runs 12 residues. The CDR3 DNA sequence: TGTGCCGGGGGACTCAGTATGACTGAAGCTTTCTTT. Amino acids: CAGGLSMTEAFF.

The CDR3 DNA reads TGTGCCAGCAGCCAAGACTTTAACCGGGGGGTAGGCTACACCTTC. Its translation: CASSQDFNRGVGYTF. The rearrangement uses TRBV4-2 and TRBJ1-2, with D possibly being TRBD1 (5 bases). The CDR3 consists of 15 residues. Per germline, CDR1 LGHNA and CDR2 YNFKEQ. V was trimmed by 0 bases and J by 8 bases, leaving 16 bases between them.

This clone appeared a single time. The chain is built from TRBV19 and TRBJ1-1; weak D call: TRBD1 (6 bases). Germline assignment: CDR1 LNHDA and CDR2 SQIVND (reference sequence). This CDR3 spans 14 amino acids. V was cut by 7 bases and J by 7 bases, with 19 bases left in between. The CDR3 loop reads CASTLGQTTLEAFF. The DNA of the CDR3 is TGTGCCAGTACGCTTGGACAGACGACCCTTGAAGCTTTCTTT.

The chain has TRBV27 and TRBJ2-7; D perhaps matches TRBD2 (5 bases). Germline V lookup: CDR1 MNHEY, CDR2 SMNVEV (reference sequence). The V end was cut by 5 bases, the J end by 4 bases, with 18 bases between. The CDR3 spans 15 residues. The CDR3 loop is CASSPRLFRGYEQYF. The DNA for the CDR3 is TGTGCCAGCAGTCCTCGCTTGTTTCGAGGGTACGAGCAGTACTTC.

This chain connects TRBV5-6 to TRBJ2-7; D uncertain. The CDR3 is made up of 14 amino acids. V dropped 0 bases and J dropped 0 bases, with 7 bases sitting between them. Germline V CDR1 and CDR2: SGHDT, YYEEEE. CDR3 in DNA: TGTGCCAGCAGCTTGGCGCGGATCTCCTACGAGCAGTACTTC. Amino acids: CASSLARISYEQYF.

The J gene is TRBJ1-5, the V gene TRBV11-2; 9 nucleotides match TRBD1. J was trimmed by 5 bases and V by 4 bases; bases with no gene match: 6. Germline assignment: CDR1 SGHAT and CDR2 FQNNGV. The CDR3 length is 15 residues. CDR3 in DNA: TGTGCCAGCAGCTCCGGGACAGGGACCCATCAGCCCCAGCATTTT. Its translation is CASSSGTGTHQPQHF. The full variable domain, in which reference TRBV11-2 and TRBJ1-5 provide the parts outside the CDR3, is EAGVAQSPRYKIIEKRQSVAFWCNPISGHATLYWYQQILGQGPKLLIQFQNNGVVDDSQLPKDRFSAERLKGVDSTLKIQPAKLEDSAVYLCASSSGTGTHQPQHFGDGTRLSIL.

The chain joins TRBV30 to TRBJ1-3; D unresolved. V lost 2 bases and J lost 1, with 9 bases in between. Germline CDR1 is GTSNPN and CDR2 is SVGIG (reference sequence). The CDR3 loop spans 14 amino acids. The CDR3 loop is CAWSLGQSGNTIYF. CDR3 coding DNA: TGTGCCTGGAGTCTCGGTCAATCTGGAAACACCATATATTTT.

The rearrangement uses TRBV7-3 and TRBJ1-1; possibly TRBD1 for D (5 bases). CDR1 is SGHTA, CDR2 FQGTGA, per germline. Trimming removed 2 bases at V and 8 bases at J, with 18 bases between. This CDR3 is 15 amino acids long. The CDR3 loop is CASSLSSRQQGEAFF. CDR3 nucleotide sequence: TGTGCCAGCAGCTTATCAAGCCGGCAGCAGGGCGAAGCTTTCTTT.

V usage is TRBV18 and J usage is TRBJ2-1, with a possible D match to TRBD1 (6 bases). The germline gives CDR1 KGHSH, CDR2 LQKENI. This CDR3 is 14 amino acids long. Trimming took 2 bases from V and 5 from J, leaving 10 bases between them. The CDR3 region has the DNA TGTGCCAGCTCACCAAGGACAGAGGACAATGAGCAGTTCTTC. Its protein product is CASSPRTEDNEQFF. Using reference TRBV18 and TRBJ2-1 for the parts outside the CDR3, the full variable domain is NAGVMQNPRHLVRRRGQEARLRCSPMKGHSHVYWYRQLPEEGLKFMVYLQKENIIDESGMPKERFSAEFPKEGPSILRIQQVVRGDSAAYFCASSPRTEDNEQFFGPGTRLTVL.

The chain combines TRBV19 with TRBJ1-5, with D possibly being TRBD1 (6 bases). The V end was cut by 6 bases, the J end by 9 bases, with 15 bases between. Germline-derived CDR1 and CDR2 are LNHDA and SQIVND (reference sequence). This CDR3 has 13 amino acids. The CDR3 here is CASRQSGGRPQHF. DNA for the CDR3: TGTGCCAGTAGGCAATCCGGGGGGCGGCCCCAGCATTTT.

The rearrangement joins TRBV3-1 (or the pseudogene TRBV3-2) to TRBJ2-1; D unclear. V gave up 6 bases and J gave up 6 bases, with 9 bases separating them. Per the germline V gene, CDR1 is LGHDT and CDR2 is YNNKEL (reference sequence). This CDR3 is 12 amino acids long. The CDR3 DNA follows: TGTGCCAGCAGTACAGCAATCAATGAGCAGTTCTTC. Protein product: CASSTAINEQFF.

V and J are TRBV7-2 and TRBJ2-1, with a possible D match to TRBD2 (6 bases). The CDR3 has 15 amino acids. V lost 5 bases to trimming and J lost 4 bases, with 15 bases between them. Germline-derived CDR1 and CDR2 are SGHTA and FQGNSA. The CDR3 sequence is CASSTSGLRYNEQFF. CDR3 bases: TGTGCCAGCAGCACCTCGGGACTCCGGTACAATGAGCAGTTCTTC.

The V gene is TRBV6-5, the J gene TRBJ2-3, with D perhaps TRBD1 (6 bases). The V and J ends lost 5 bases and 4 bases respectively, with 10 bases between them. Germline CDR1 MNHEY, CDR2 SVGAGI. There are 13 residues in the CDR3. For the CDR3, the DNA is TGTGCCAGCAGTCCAGGGGTATCAGATACGCAGTATTTT. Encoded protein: CASSPGVSDTQYF.

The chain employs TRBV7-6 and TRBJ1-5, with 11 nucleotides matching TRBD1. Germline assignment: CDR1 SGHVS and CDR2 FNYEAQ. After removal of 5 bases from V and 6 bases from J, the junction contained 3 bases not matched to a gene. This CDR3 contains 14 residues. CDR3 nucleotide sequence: TGTGCCAGCAGCCGGACAGGGGGCGGTCAGCCCCAGCATTTT. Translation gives CASSRTGGGQPQHF. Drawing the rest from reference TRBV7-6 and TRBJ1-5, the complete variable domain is GAGVSQSPRYKVTKRGQDVALRCDPISGHVSLYWYRQALGQGPEFLTYFNYEAQQDKSGLPNDRFSAERPEGSISTLTIQRTEQRDSAMYRCASSRTGGGQPQHFGDGTRLSIL.

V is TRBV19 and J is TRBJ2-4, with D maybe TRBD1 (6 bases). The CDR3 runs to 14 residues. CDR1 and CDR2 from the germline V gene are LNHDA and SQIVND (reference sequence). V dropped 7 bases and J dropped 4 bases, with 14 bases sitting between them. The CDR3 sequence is CASNPPDSKNIQYF. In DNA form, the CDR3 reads TGTGCCAGTAACCCCCCGGACAGTAAAAACATTCAGTACTTC.

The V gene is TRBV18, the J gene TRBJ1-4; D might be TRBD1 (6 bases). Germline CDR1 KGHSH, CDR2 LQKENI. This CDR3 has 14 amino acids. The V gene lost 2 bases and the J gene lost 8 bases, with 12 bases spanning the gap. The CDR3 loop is CASSPKQGEEKLFF. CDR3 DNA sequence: TGTGCCAGCTCACCAAAACAGGGTGAGGAAAAACTGTTTTTT.

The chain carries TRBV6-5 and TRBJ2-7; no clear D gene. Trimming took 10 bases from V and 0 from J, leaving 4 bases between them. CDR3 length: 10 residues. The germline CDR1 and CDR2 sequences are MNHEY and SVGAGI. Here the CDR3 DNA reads TGTGCCACTAACTCCTACGAGCAGTACTTC. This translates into CATNSYEQYF.

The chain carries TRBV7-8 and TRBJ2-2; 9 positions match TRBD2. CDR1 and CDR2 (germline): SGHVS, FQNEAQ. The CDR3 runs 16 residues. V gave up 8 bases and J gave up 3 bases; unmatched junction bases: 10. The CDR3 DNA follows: TGTGCCAGCCACGACTGGGCGGGGGGGGACACCGGGGAGCTGTTTTTT. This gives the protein CASHDWAGGDTGELFF.

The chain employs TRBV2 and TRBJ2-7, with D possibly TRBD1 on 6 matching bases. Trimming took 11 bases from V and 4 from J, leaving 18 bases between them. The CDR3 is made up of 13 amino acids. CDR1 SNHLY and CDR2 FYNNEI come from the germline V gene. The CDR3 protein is CAGQAPGEYEQYF. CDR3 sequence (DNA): TGTGCCGGCCAAGCACCAGGGGAATACGAGCAGTACTTC.

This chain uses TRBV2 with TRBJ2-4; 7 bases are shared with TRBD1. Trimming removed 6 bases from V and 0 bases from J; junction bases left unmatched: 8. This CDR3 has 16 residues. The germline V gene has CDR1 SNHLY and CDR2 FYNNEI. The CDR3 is CASSEPTGLAKNIQYF. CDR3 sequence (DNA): TGTGCCAGCAGCGAGCCGACAGGGCTAGCCAAAAACATTCAGTACTTC.

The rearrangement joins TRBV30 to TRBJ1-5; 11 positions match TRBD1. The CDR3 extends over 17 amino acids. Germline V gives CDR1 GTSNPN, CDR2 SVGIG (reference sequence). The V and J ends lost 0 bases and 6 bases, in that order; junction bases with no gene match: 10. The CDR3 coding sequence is TGTGCCTGGAGTGTACTACGGACAGGGGGCTTAAGTCAGCCCCAGCATTTT. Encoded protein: CAWSVLRTGGLSQPQHF.

CDR3 in DNA: TGCGCCAGCCAACTCACCGGGACAGCCCTTGGGGAGGAGCAGTTCTTC. Translated: CASQLTGTALGEEQFF. The gene calls are TRBV5-1 and TRBJ2-1; 7 bases match TRBD1. The V gene end was trimmed by 7 bases and the J gene end by 10 bases; junction bases not matched to a gene: 20. Germline assignment: CDR1 SGHRS and CDR2 YFSETQ. This CDR3 has 16 residues.

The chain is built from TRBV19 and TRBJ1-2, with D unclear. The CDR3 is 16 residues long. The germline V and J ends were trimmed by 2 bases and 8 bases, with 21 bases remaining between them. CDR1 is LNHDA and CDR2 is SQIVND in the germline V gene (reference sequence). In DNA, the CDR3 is TGTGCCAGTAGTATACTACGGGGAAGGCGCCTCGGAGGCTACACCTTC. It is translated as CASSILRGRRLGGYTF.

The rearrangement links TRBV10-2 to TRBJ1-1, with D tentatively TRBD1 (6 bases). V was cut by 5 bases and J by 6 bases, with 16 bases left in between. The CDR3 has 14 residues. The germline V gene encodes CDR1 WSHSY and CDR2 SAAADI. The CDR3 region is CASSLKTGWAEAFF. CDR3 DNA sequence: TGCGCCAGCAGTTTAAAGACAGGTTGGGCTGAAGCTTTCTTT.

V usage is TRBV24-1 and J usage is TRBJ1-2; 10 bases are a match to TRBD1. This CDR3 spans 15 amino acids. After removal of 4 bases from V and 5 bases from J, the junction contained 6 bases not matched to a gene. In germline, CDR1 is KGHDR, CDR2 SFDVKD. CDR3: CATSDPGQGSYGYTF. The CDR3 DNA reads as TGTGCCACCAGTGACCCGGGACAGGGGTCATATGGCTACACCTTC.

Here the CDR3 DNA reads TGTGCCAGTAGTAACTCTGGTTATCCCTCCATGAACACTGAAGCTTTCTTT. Its protein product is CASSNSGYPSMNTEAFF. The chain has TRBV19 and TRBJ1-1; D remains ambiguous. The CDR3 extends over 17 amino acids. The germline V gene has CDR1 LNHDA and CDR2 SQIVND (reference sequence). V dropped 4 bases and J dropped 0 bases, with 18 bases sitting between them.

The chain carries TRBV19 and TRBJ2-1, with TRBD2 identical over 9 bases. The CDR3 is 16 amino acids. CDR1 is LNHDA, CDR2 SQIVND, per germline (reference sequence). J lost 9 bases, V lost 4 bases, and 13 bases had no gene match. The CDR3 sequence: CASSTSLAGAFVEQFF. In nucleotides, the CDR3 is TGTGCCAGTAGTACCTCCTTAGCGGGGGCCTTCGTTGAGCAGTTCTTC. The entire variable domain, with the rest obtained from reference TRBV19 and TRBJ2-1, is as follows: DGGITQSPKYLFRKEGQNVTLSCEQNLNHDAMYWYRQDPGQGLRLIYYSQIVNDFQKGDIAEGYSVSREKKESFPLTVTSAQKNPTAFYLCASSTSLAGAFVEQFFGPGTRLTVL.

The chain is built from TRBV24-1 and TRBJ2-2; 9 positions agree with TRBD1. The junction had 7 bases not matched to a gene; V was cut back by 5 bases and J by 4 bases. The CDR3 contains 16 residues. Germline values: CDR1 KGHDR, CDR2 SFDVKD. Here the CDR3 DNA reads TGTGCCACCAGTGGGGGGACAGGGATCGGCACCGGGGAGCTGTTTTTT. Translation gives CATSGGTGIGTGELFF.

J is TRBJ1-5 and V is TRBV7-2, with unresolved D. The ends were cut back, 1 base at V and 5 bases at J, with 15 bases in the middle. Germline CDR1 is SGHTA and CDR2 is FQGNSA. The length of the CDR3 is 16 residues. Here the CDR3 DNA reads TGTGCCAGCAGCTTAGGATCGGGGAAATCGGATCAGCCCCAGCATTTT. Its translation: CASSLGSGKSDQPQHF. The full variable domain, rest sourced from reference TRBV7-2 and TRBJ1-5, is GAGVSQSPSNKVTEKGKDVELRCDPISGHTALYWYRQSLGQGLEFLIYFQGNSAPDKSGLPSDRFSAERTGGSVSTLTIQRTQQEDSAVYLCASSLGSGKSDQPQHFGDGTRLSIL.